The clone carrying this TCR beta chain was observed at least ten times. The antigen remains unidentified. The data were taken from a study of post-analysis software for immune sequencing data. The trim removed 4 bases at V and 0 bases at J, leaving 10 bases unmatched. The CDR3 has 18 amino acids. In germline, CDR1 is DFQATT, CDR2 SNEGSKA (reference sequence). Libraries were made from TCR beta cDNA, and they carried unique molecular identifiers. Out of 1 to 10 million T cells, 450,000 to 600,000 cDNA molecules were generated. TCRdb re-called the PCR reads through MiXCR, storing one row per CDR3 protein. The sample lists roughly 620,000 distinct CDR3 sequences, around 47% occurring once. Study results and limitations: Controls had significantly higher normalized Chao1 diversity than multiple sclerosis patients. The authors found that F measure strongly co-clustered same-batch samples. About 5 TRBV segments (TRBV5-6, TRBV5-1 and TRBV20-1 among them) occurred more frequently in patients than in controls.

The sequenced sample consisted of blood. This receptor was identified in a girl between 10 and 17 years old with multiple sclerosis. V usage is TRBV20-1 and J usage is TRBJ2-4, with TRBD2 matching over 12 bases. The CDR3 loop is CSAKRGLAGGLAKNIQYF. The CDR3 DNA follows: TGCAGTGCTAAGAGAGGGCTAGCGGGGGGGCTAGCCAAAAACATTCAGTACTTC.